This TCR beta chain was found in a study of blood T cell repertoires in COVID-19. Turning to the study itself: From T cells, B-cell-depleted T cells, or PBMCs came the material, which was cDNA or gDNA.

Trimming took 0 bases from V and 8 from J, leaving 13 bases between them. Germline V gives CDR1 LNHNV, CDR2 YYDKDF (reference sequence). This CDR3 has 15 amino acids. In the study's own analysis: Estimates of nucleated cell counts were drawn from the amplification of reference gene primers. Using immunoSEQ multiplex PCR, the repertoire was profiled, and TCRdb retains in-frame clones only, with some absent. V and J calls and clone size are given by that table; D and trimming were obtained from the DNA. The profile shows over 150,000 clones, roughly 90% of them singletons. The sample was peripheral blood. This TCR was sampled from a man between 65 and 85 years old with active or convalescent COVID-19. The chain couples TRBV15 to TRBJ1-4; D is unclear. CDR3 coding DNA: TGTGCCACCAGCAGAGATCAAAGAAGCCGGGAAAAACTGTTTTTT. Its translation: CATSRDQRSREKLFF.